This T cell receptor (beta chain) was found in a study of blood T cell repertoires in COVID-19. Background on the study: From T cells, B-cell-depleted T cells, or PBMCs came the material, which was cDNA or gDNA.

The CDR3 contains 15 residues. Trimming took 5 bases from V and 4 from J; bases not matched to a gene: 7. Germline V gives CDR1 LGHDT, CDR2 YNNKEL (reference sequence). As handled by the study authors: Reference gene primer amplification gave estimated nucleated cell counts. The assay was immunoSEQ multiplex PCR, and TCRdb's table has in-frame clones only and misses some. Clone size and the V and J calls come from that table; the DNA yielded D and trimming. Found here are about 130,000 clones, 70% to 85% of them singletons; the top ten hold about 16%. The source of this sequence is a woman aged 50 to 60 with acute or convalescent COVID-19. Sequencing was done on a sample of peripheral blood. V gene TRBV3-1 (or the pseudogene TRBV3-2) combines with J gene TRBJ2-1; 8 nucleotides line up with TRBD1. CDR3 nucleotide sequence: TGTGCCAGCAGCAGAGGACAGGGTCCTTACAATGAGCAGTTCTTC. It encodes CASSRGQGPYNEQFF.